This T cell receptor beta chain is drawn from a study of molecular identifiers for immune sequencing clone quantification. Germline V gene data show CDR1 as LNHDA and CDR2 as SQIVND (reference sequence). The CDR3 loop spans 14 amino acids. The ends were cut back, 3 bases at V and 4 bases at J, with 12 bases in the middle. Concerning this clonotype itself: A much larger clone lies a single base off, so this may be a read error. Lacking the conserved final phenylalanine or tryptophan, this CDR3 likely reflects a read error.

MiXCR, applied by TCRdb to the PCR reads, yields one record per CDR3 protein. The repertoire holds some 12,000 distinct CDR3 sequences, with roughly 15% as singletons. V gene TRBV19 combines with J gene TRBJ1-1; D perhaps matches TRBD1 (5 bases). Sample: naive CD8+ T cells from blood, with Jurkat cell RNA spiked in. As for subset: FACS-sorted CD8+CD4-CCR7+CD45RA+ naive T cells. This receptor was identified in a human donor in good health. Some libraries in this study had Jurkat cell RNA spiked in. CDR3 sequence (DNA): TGTGCCAGTAGTATTGGGACGCCGTTCACTGAAGCTTTCCTT. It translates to CASSIGTPFTEAFL.